This T cell receptor (beta chain) was sequenced in a study of blood T cell repertoires in COVID-19. Study-wide context: Spain, Italy and the United States supplied samples that represented acute and convalescent COVID-19. The cDNA or gDNA used as material had been derived from T cells, B-cell-depleted T cells, or PBMCs.

This CDR3 has 13 amino acids. The germline gives CDR1 SQVTM, CDR2 ANQGSEA. The V segment lost 7 bases and the J segment 4 bases; nucleotides outside the gene matches: 9. This clone was counted once. Authors' analysis steps: Amplification of reference gene primers provided the estimated nucleated cell counts. Profiling relied on immunoSEQ multiplex PCR, and the TCRdb table lists in-frame clones only, not all of them. V and J calls and clone size are those listed in that table; D and trimming were worked out from the DNA. The sample has around 230,000 clones, about nine tenths seen once. The chain recombines TRBV29-1 with TRBJ2-7; 8 nucleotides agree with TRBD1. The specimen was peripheral blood. The TCR comes from a man between 60 and 75 years old who had recovered from COVID-19. CDR3 nucleotide sequence: TGCAGCGCCCCCCGGACAGGGCTATACGAGCAGTACGTC. This translates into CSAPRTGLYEQYV.